Listed below are T cell receptor beta chains from one sample, sequenced in a study of preoperative IRX-2 immunotherapy in early breast cancer. Generated by immunoSEQ multiplex PCR, the TCRdb table keeps only in-frame clones and is missing some. This table has 39,000 or so clones, roughly 77% appearing once. The sequencing used tumor tissue, collected after IRX-2 immunotherapy. The receptors were gathered from a human donor with breast cancer. Each CDR3 is given with its conserved first and last residue.

TRBV19	TRBJ2-7	CASRELGGGGEQYF
TRBV14	TRBJ2-7	CASSQTYTGGDPYEQYF
TRBV15	TRBJ2-5	CATSRRGDGETQYF
TRBV12-5	TRBJ2-2	CASAPRGGLDTGELFF
TRBV28	TRBJ2-3	CASSFDQQATDTQYF
TRBV18	TRBJ1-2	CASSPLQGDVSSYGYTF
TRBV10-2	TRBJ1-2	CASSVGQGQAPSAF
TRBV5-1	TRBJ2-3	CASSLISGGSTDTQYF
TRBV12-5	TRBJ1-3	CASNGDSGNTIYF
TRBV7-1	TRBJ2-3	CASSPVSRYTDTQYF
TRBV14	TRBJ2-1	CASSQVWAGARDEQFF
TRBV14	TRBJ2-7	CASSLNLASYEQYF
TRBV19	TRBJ2-1	CAISGLNNEQFF
TRBV7-1	TRBJ2-2	CASSSGTGSQTGELFF
TRBV5-1	TRBJ2-3	CASSLDGSATSTDTQYF
TRBV5-1	TRBJ2-7	CASSLGSGTRPYEQYF
TRBV14	TRBJ2-1	CASSHERGGDNEQFF
TRBV19	TRBJ1-1	CASSKGTAGRNTEAFF
TRBV14	TRBJ1-2	CASSQETQGIYGYTF
TRBV19	TRBJ2-7	CTSSHDRARQYF
TRBV6-8	TRBJ1-1	CASSYRGNTEAFF
TRBV15	TRBJ1-1	CATSRGGMSTEAFF
TRBV5-1	TRBJ2-2	CASSLEGLAHGELFF
TRBV10-2	TRBJ2-1	CASTDSANNEQFF
TRBV6-8	TRBJ1-5	CASSDGQGASSNQPQHF
TRBV15	TRBJ1-3	CATSRDRDSGRGNTIYF
TRBV5-1	TRBJ1-4	CASSQHTMGNEKLFF
TRBV28	TRBJ2-1	CASSTGTSGRFEQFF
TRBV10-3	TRBJ1-1	CAISESRGGGRGTEAFF
TRBV19	TRBJ2-6	CASSKESNSGANVLTF
TRBV11-3	TRBJ1-2	CASSVKAGINYGYTF
TRBV14	TRBJ2-5	CASSQVVFETQYF
TRBV6-8	TRBJ1-5	CASSLTGRSNQPQHF
TRBV30	TRBJ2-7	CAWSRAATTGEQYF
TRBV28	TRBJ1-4	CASSLSQGYNEKLFF
TRBV29-1	TRBJ2-1	CSVISGRRYNEQFF
TRBV6-8	TRBJ1-1	CASSYLQGITEAFF
TRBV7-6	TRBJ2-3	CASSPHPADLLISGGTDTQYF
TRBV19	TRBJ2-2	CASNTPGGRGNTGELFF
TRBV19	TRBJ1-5	CASSTSGAVEPQHF
TRBV11-3	TRBJ2-5	CASSSSGLAVKETQYF
TRBV5-1	TRBJ2-7	CASSLTGLSYEQYF
TRBV5-1	TRBJ2-4	CASSLERSGDIQYF
TRBV18	TRBJ2-3	CASSPRPPGGNTDTQYF
TRBV7-1	TRBJ2-7	CASSQVFDIIYEQYF
TRBV6-8	TRBJ1-4	CASSPPGGRNEKLFF
TRBV7-7	TRBJ2-3	CASSQDWTDPRGTDTQYF
TRBV10-2	TRBJ2-7	CASSEPSGQTYGQYF
TRBV10-2	TRBJ1-4	CASSEFREPNEKLFF
TRBV6-8	TRBJ1-5	CASRRGEHQPQHF
TRBV18	TRBJ2-5	CASSPSREETQYF